A single sample gave rise to the 15 T cell receptor beta chains below, sequenced in a study of T cells in Graves' hyperthyroidism and ophthalmopathy. Amplified regions were TCR beta CDR3 sequences from RNA transcripts. Carried out on the TCR CDR3, a first-round RT-PCR used the HTBI primer set. Each CDR3 protein is one row after TCRdb ran MiXCR on the multiplex PCR reads. The sample carries about 200,000 distinct CDR3 sequences, roughly a sixth recorded once. Sequencing was done on a sample of blood. These receptors were obtained from a woman aged 50 to 65 with Graves' hyperthyroidism.

Many counts were recorded for this clonotype. This chain uses TRBV27 with TRBJ2-1; possibly TRBD2 for D (5 bases). This CDR3 comprises 16 residues. V was clipped by 4 bases and J by 7 bases, with 20 bases between them. Germline V gene lookup returns CDR1 MNHEY and CDR2 SMNVEV (reference sequence). CDR3 sequence reads: CASSSPAWRVGNEQFF. Here the CDR3 DNA reads TGTGCCAGCAGTTCCCCGGCCTGGCGGGTGGGGAATGAGCAGTTCTTC.

The rearrangement uses TRBV4-2 and TRBJ2-5, with D perhaps matching TRBD2 (6 bases). Trimming took off 3 bases at V and 4 bases at J, with 9 bases between the two ends. This CDR3 spans 13 amino acids. CDR1 is LGHNA and CDR2 is YNFKEQ in the germline V gene. Written as DNA, the CDR3 is TGTGCCAGCAGCCAGACTAGGGGAGAGACCCAGTACTTC. It yields the protein CASSQTRGETQYF.

This clonotype came up many times. The chain has TRBV27 and TRBJ2-7, with D perhaps TRBD1 (6 bases). There are 17 residues in the CDR3. Deletions cut 3 bases from V and 3 bases from J, with 21 bases between. Per germline, CDR1 MNHEY and CDR2 SMNVEV (reference sequence). DNA of the CDR3: TGTGCCAGCAGTTTCCGATCGAACAGACAGGTAAACTACGAGCAGTACTTC. Amino acid sequence: CASSFRSNRQVNYEQYF.

About this clonotype itself: A clone one base away is much larger, so this may be a read error. The rearrangement joins TRBV27 to TRBJ2-7, with 7 bases matching TRBD1. The DNA end is a closer match to TRBJ2-1, so the J assignment may be wrong. The CDR3 has 14 residues. The V gene's germline CDR1 is MNHEY and CDR2 SMNVEV (reference sequence). Here the CDR3 reads CASSPGQTSYEQFF. CDR3 coding DNA: TGTGCCAGCAGTCCGGGACAGACCTCCTACGAGCAGTTCTTC.

This clonotype has at least ten counts. The chain couples TRBV19 to TRBJ1-1; D is perhaps TRBD1 (5 bases). V lost 6 bases and J lost 7, with 21 bases in between. The CDR3 is 15 residues long. Germline V gene sequence: CDR1 LNHDA, CDR2 SQIVND (reference sequence). The DNA of the CDR3 is TGTGCCAGTAGACAGCTTCGGGGCAGAAGAAATGAAGCTTTCTTT. Its translation: CASRQLRGRRNEAFF.

The table lists this clonotype with many counts. The V call is TRBV28, the J call TRBJ1-2; TRBD1 matches at 10 bases. Germline values: CDR1 MDHEN, CDR2 SYDVKM. Losses at the gene ends were 6 bases for V and 4 bases for J; bases not matched to a gene: 5. This CDR3 spans 14 amino acids. CDR3 in amino acids: CASSQGQGGYGYTF. CDR3 nucleotide sequence: TGTGCCAGCAGCCAAGGACAGGGGGGCTATGGCTACACCTTC.

This clonotype was picked up many times. The chain employs TRBV29-1 and TRBJ2-5, with 14 bases lining up with TRBD2. The CDR3 consists of 16 residues. CDR1 is SQVTM and CDR2 is ANQGSEA in the germline V gene. V trimming: 1 base; J trimming: 5 bases; junction bases outside the gene matches: 6. The CDR3 sequence is CSVEGGTSGSVETQYF. The DNA for the CDR3 is TGCAGCGTTGAAGGTGGGACTAGCGGGAGTGTCGAGACCCAGTACTTC.

This clonotype has only one observation. This chain uses TRBV19 with TRBJ1-1; tentatively, D is TRBD1 (6 bases). CDR1 LNHDA and CDR2 SQIVND come from the germline V gene (reference sequence). This CDR3 contains 15 residues. The V end was cut by 4 bases, the J end by 1 base, with 13 bases between. DNA of the CDR3: TGTGCCAGTAGTAGGACAGCAAATAAGAACACTGAAGCTTTCTTT. Translation gives CASSRTANKNTEAFF.

This clonotype has a count of ten or more. This chain uses TRBV7-9 with TRBJ1-1; D remains ambiguous. The CDR3 has 11 amino acids. Trimming shortened V by 5 bases and J by 7 bases, and 8 bases separated the two germline ends. Germline-derived CDR1 and CDR2 are SEHNR and FQNEAQ (reference sequence). The DNA for the CDR3 is TGTGCCAGCAGCCTCACTTATGAAGCTTTCTTT. Its protein product is CASSLTYEAFF.

This clonotype was detected ten times or more. The CDR3 DNA follows: TGTGCCAGCAGTTTAAGGGACAGGGGGTTGGAGACCCAGTACTTC. Translation: CASSLRDRGLETQYF. The chain has TRBV28 and TRBJ2-5; 11 nucleotides line up with TRBD1. This CDR3 has 15 amino acids. The germline V gene encodes CDR1 MDHEN and CDR2 SYDVKM. Trimming removed 2 bases from V and 5 bases from J; junction bases left unmatched: 4.

Concerning this clonotype itself: A read error may be the cause here, since a much bigger clone is one base away. This chain uses TRBV6-1 with TRBJ1-4; TRBD1 is a possible D gene (6 bases). CDR1 and CDR2 (germline): MNHNS, SASEGT. The CDR3 sequence is 15 residues long. V was clipped by 4 bases and J by 5 bases, with 14 bases between them. CDR3: CASSGTIGGNEKLFF. DNA of the CDR3: TGTGCCAGCAGTGGCACCATAGGGGGAAATGAAAAACTGTTTTTT.

At least ten counts were recorded for this clonotype. The chain recombines TRBV7-9 with TRBJ2-2; 9 bases fit TRBD2. Per the germline V gene, CDR1 is SEHNR and CDR2 is FQNEAQ (reference sequence). The V and J ends lost 4 bases and 4 bases, in that order; junction bases with no gene match: 7. The CDR3 is 16 residues long. The CDR3 sequence is CASSSVAGVSTGELFF. CDR3 DNA sequence: TGTGCCAGCAGCTCAGTAGCGGGAGTGAGCACCGGGGAGCTGTTTTTT.

The J gene is TRBJ1-2, the V gene TRBV19, with D perhaps TRBD1 (5 bases). The V end was cut by 5 bases, the J end by 5 bases, with 15 bases between. This CDR3 is 14 amino acids long. Germline V lookup: CDR1 LNHDA, CDR2 SQIVND (reference sequence). As DNA, the CDR3 is TGTGCCAGTAGTGGGGGAGTGGCCCTTTATGGCTACACCTTC. It is translated as CASSGGVALYGYTF.

This clonotype has just a few counts. This sequence joins TRBV27 and TRBJ2-3; no clear D gene. The CDR3 is made up of 13 amino acids. V dropped 6 bases and J dropped 2 bases, with 9 bases sitting between them. CDR1 MNHEY and CDR2 SMNVEV come from the germline V gene (reference sequence). CDR3 coding DNA: TGTGCCAGCAGCCTAGTGATCACAGATACGCAGTATTTT. Translation gives CASSLVITDTQYF.

This sequence joins TRBV7-2 and TRBJ2-5, with no clear D. The germline V gene encodes CDR1 SGHTA and CDR2 FQGNSA. V was clipped by 5 bases and J by 5 bases, with 9 bases between them. The CDR3 spans 12 residues. In nucleotides, the CDR3 is TGTGCCAGCAGCCCCCAGAGGGAGACCCAGTACTTC. Translation gives CASSPQRETQYF.